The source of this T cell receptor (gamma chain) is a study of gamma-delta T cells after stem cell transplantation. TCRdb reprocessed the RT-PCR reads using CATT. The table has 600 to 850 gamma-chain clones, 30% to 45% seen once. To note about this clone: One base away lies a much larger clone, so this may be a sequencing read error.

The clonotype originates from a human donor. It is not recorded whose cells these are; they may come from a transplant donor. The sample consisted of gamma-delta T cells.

The CDR3 coding sequence is TGTGCCGCCTGGGATTCGGGATATAAGAAACTCTTT. It translates to CAAWDSGYKKLF. V is TRGV4 and J is TRGJ1 or TRGJ2. No J segment appears in TCRdb, so it was assigned here by matching the sequence to germline. CDR1 is EGSTGY and CDR2 is YDSYTSSV in the germline V gene. The CDR3 runs to 12 residues.